Following are 22 T cell receptor beta chains from one sample sequenced in a study of blood T cell repertoires in COVID-19. Profiled with immunoSEQ multiplex PCR; TCRdb holds only in-frame clones, not every one. There are 200,000 to 250,000 clones in the sample; 65% to 90% occur only once, and 6% to 9.5% lies in the top ten. Sequences were obtained from peripheral blood. Receptors originate from a woman in her forties or fifties with acute or convalescent COVID-19.

This clone occurred once. The chain uses TRBV5-1 and TRBJ2-7; 9 bases map to TRBD1. J gave up 5 bases and V 3 bases, and 6 bases lay outside the gene matches. CDR3 size: 14 residues. From germline, CDR1 is SGHRS and CDR2 YFSETQ. CDR3 in amino acids: CASSYGQGTNEQYF. DNA for the CDR3: TGCGCCAGCAGCTACGGACAGGGGACGAACGAGCAGTACTTC.

This clone was seen a handful of times. The CDR3 DNA is TGTGCCAGCAGCGCAGCGGACAGCGCAACTGAAGCTTTCTTT. It specifies CASSAADSATEAFF. This rearrangement joins TRBV9 to TRBJ1-1; D is perhaps TRBD1 (6 bases). The germline V and J ends were trimmed by 3 bases and 5 bases, with 14 bases remaining between them. This CDR3 is built from 14 residues. Germline V CDR1 and CDR2: SGDLS, YYNGEE.

V and J are TRBV24-1 and TRBJ1-4, with 8 bases that match TRBD1. The V and J ends lost 4 bases and 11 bases, in that order; junction bases with no gene match: 8. The CDR3 has 14 residues. CDR1 and CDR2 from the germline V gene are KGHDR and SFDVKD. CDR3 region: CATSDPRQGRKLFF. As DNA, the CDR3 is TGTGCCACCAGTGACCCCCGACAGGGGCGGAAACTGTTTTTT.

CDR3: CASSPDGVSGNTIYF. CDR3 sequence (DNA): TGTGCCAGCTCACCCGACGGAGTTTCTGGAAACACCATATATTTT. V and J are TRBV18 and TRBJ1-3; D not resolved. The germline V and J ends were trimmed by 3 bases and 1 base, with 10 bases remaining between them. The CDR3 is 15 amino acids. Germline V gives CDR1 KGHSH, CDR2 LQKENI. Supplemented by reference TRBV18 and TRBJ1-3, the full variable domain reads NAGVMQNPRHLVRRRGQEARLRCSPMKGHSHVYWYRQLPEEGLKFMVYLQKENIIDESGMPKERFSAEFPKEGPSILRIQQVVRGDSAAYFCASSPDGVSGNTIYFGEGSWLTVV.

A remark on this clone: The same CDR3 arises from other DNA sequences in this sample as well. This chain links TRBV3-1 (or the pseudogene TRBV3-2) with TRBJ1-3; D is perhaps TRBD1 (5 bases). In germline, CDR1 is LGHDT, CDR2 YNNKEL (reference sequence). This CDR3 has 15 amino acids. With 0 bases removed from V and 3 bases from J, the gap between germline ends came to 9 bases. CDR3 in DNA: TGTGCCAGCAGCCAAGACAGGGTAGTTGGAAACACCATATATTTT. Translated, it gives CASSQDRVVGNTIYF.

The gene calls are TRBV3-1 (or the pseudogene TRBV3-2) and TRBJ2-1; D call uncertain. Trimming shortened V by 0 bases and J by 12 bases, and 15 bases separated the two germline ends. Germline CDR1 LGHDT, CDR2 YNNKEL (reference sequence). This CDR3 comprises 14 residues. CDR3 bases: TGTGCCAGCAGCCAAGATTCACTTCTACGTTTGCAGTTCTTC. Amino acid sequence: CASSQDSLLRLQFF.

The J gene is TRBJ1-3, the V gene TRBV9; D unclear. The V end was cut by 4 bases, the J end by 2 bases, with 16 bases between. The CDR3 runs 16 residues. The germline gives CDR1 SGDLS, CDR2 YYNGEE. In DNA form, the CDR3 reads TGTGCCAGCAGCTCGACCCCCGGGAGTCCTGGAAACACCATATATTTT. Protein product: CASSSTPGSPGNTIYF. Based on the CDR3 plus reference TRBV9 and TRBJ1-3, the full variable domain is DSGVTQTPKHLITATGQRVTLRCSPRSGDLSVYWYQQSLDQGLQFLIQYYNGEERAKGNILERFSAQQFPDLHSELNLSSLELGDSALYFCASSSTPGSPGNTIYFGEGSWLTVV.

This chain joins TRBV10-3 and TRBJ1-1; a weak D match, TRBD1 (5 bases). The CDR3 is 15 amino acids. Germline V gene data show CDR1 as ENHRY and CDR2 as SYGVKD. V dropped 8 bases and J dropped 0 bases, with 16 bases sitting between them. The DNA for the CDR3 is TGTGCCATCCGCTCGACGGACATTCTGAACACTGAAGCTTTCTTT. It is translated as CAIRSTDILNTEAFF.

V is TRBV6-5 and J is TRBJ1-1; 7 positions match TRBD1. In germline, CDR1 is MNHEY, CDR2 SVGAGI. V gave up 5 bases and J gave up 0 bases; unmatched junction bases: 3. The CDR3 is 14 residues long. In nucleotides, the CDR3 is TGTGCCAGCAGTCCGGACAGGCTGAACACTGAAGCTTTCTTT. This sequence encodes CASSPDRLNTEAFF.

The chain is built from TRBV10-1 and TRBJ2-7; D is uncertain. Germline CDR1 WNHNN, CDR2 SYGVQD (reference sequence). The CDR3 has 13 amino acids. V lost 6 bases and J lost 3, with 12 bases in between. The CDR3 reads CASREGRIYEQYF. The CDR3 DNA sequence: TGCGCCAGCAGAGAAGGCAGGATCTACGAGCAGTACTTC.

The chain recombines TRBV12-3 or TRBV12-4 with TRBJ1-5, with D hard to call. V lost 3 bases and J 11 bases, leaving 14 bases between the germline ends. CDR3 length: 13 amino acids. The CDR3 DNA reads TGTGCCAGCAGTTTTCAGGCGGGAAGGGCCCAGCATTTT. Its protein is CASSFQAGRAQHF.

The V and J genes are TRBV4-1 and TRBJ2-5; no clear D gene. Trimming removed 1 base at V and 2 bases at J, with 8 bases between. The length of the CDR3 is 14 residues. Germline V gives CDR1 MGHRA, CDR2 YSYEKL. The CDR3 nucleotides are TGCGCCAGCAGCCAAGGAGCAGGACAAGAGACCCAGTACTTC. Encoded protein: CASSQGAGQETQYF.

This clone appeared a few times. V usage is TRBV7-2 and J usage is TRBJ2-3; 12 bases agree with TRBD2. The germline V gene encodes CDR1 SGHTA and CDR2 FQGNSA. V was clipped by 4 bases and J by 4 bases; unmatched bases: 6. CDR3 length: 16 amino acids. Here the CDR3 DNA reads TGTGCCAGCAGCTGGAGACTAGCGGGAGAGGCAGATACGCAGTATTTT. Protein product: CASSWRLAGEADTQYF.

The CDR3 loop is CASSPGTGGARTDTQYF. In DNA, the CDR3 is TGTGCCAGCAGCCCCGGGACAGGGGGCGCGCGCACAGATACGCAGTATTTT. This chain joins TRBV3-1 (or the pseudogene TRBV3-2) and TRBJ2-3; 12 nucleotides match TRBD1. CDR3 length: 17 amino acids. Trimming removed 4 bases from V and 1 base from J; junction bases left unmatched: 6. Germline-derived CDR1 and CDR2 are LGHDT and YNNKEL (reference sequence).

The V and J genes are TRBV30 and TRBJ1-3; D ambiguous. Looked up from germline, CDR1 is GTSNPN and CDR2 is SVGIG (reference sequence). Trimming took 2 bases from V and 0 from J, leaving 11 bases between them. The CDR3 contains 15 residues. DNA for the CDR3: TGTGCCTGGAGTAGAGGGCAGCTCTCTGGAAACACCATATATTTT. This codes for CAWSRGQLSGNTIYF. The full variable domain, in which reference TRBV30 and TRBJ1-3 provide the parts outside the CDR3, is SQTIHQWPATLVQPVGSPLSLECTVEGTSNPNLYWYRQAAGRGLQLLFYSVGIGQISSEVPQNLSASRPQDRQFILSSKKLLLSDSGFYLCAWSRGQLSGNTIYFGEGSWLTVV.

This sequence joins TRBV7-7 and TRBJ2-1; 13 positions match TRBD2. CDR1 SSHAT and CDR2 FNYEAQ come from the germline V gene (reference sequence). The CDR3 is made up of 16 amino acids. With V trimmed by 6 bases and J by 3 bases, 5 bases remained unmatched. The CDR3 DNA reads TGTGCCAGCAGTCATGGACTAGCGGGAGTCTACAATGAGCAGTTCTTC. The encoded protein is CASSHGLAGVYNEQFF.

This clone was seen more than once but under ten times. This chain uses TRBV30 with TRBJ1-6, with 9 bases identical to TRBD1. The junction had 13 bases not matched to a gene; V was cut back by 6 bases and J by 10 bases. Per germline, CDR1 GTSNPN and CDR2 SVGIG (reference sequence). CDR3 size: 15 residues. The CDR3 DNA reads TGTGCCTGTAACGGGCGGGGGACAGGGATATCACCCCTCCACTTT. This encodes CACNGRGTGISPLHF. Filled out from reference TRBV30 and TRBJ1-6, the complete variable domain reads SQTIHQWPATLVQPVGSPLSLECTVEGTSNPNLYWYRQAAGRGLQLLFYSVGIGQISSEVPQNLSASRPQDRQFILSSKKLLLSDSGFYLCACNGRGTGISPLHFGNGTRLTVT.

The V call is TRBV19, the J call TRBJ1-2; TRBD1 might be the D (6 bases). The CDR3 has 12 residues. V lost 4 bases to trimming and J lost 7 bases, with 10 bases between them. The V gene's germline CDR1 is LNHDA and CDR2 SQIVND (reference sequence). The CDR3 nucleotides read TGTGCCAGTAGTAAACAGGGTATTGGCTACACCTTC. Protein product: CASSKQGIGYTF.

This sequence joins TRBV7-9 and TRBJ2-5, with 9 bases aligning to TRBD2. CDR3 length: 17 amino acids. The junction had 12 bases not matched to a gene; V was cut back by 2 bases and J by 5 bases. The germline V gene has CDR1 SEHNR and CDR2 FQNEAQ (reference sequence). CDR3 loop: CASSLLAGPPDWETQYF. The CDR3 region has the DNA TGTGCCAGCAGCTTACTAGCGGGACCCCCGGATTGGGAGACCCAGTACTTC.

The rearrangement joins TRBV7-2 to TRBJ2-1; 11 nucleotides agree with TRBD2. The trim removed 1 base at V and 10 bases at J, leaving 6 bases unmatched. The CDR3 is 15 amino acids. The germline V gene has CDR1 SGHTA and CDR2 FQGNSA. CDR3 loop: CASSLEASGGREQFF. DNA for the CDR3: TGTGCCAGCAGCTTAGAGGCTAGCGGGGGGCGGGAGCAGTTCTTC. Drawing the rest from reference TRBV7-2 and TRBJ2-1, the complete variable domain is GAGVSQSPSNKVTEKGKDVELRCDPISGHTALYWYRQSLGQGLEFLIYFQGNSAPDKSGLPSDRFSAERTGGSVSTLTIQRTQQEDSAVYLCASSLEASGGREQFFGPGTRLTVL.

This clone has a single count. This chain uses TRBV7-9 with TRBJ2-1; TRBD2 matches at 7 bases. Trimming at V came to 8 bases and at J to 2 bases, leaving 3 bases not matched to a gene. The CDR3 sequence is 13 residues long. CDR1 is SEHNR, CDR2 FQNEAQ, per germline (reference sequence). The chain's CDR3 is CASLAVAYNEQFF. CDR3 sequence (DNA): TGTGCCAGCCTAGCGGTGGCCTACAATGAGCAGTTCTTC.

To note about this clone: A read error may account for a junction end that differs from germline. J is TRBJ2-6 and V is TRBV4-2, with D possibly matching TRBD1 (5 bases). Germline CDR1 LGHNA, CDR2 YNFKEQ. The CDR3 consists of 17 residues. This CDR3 is CASTQSDIASGANVLTF. CDR3 sequence (DNA): TGTGCCAGCACCCAATCGGACATTGCTTCTGGGGCCAACGTCCTGACTTTC.